The present TCR beta chain was sequenced within a study of CD8 T cells in ankylosing spondylitis. As the method for making TCR beta libraries, quantitative 5'-RACE with molecular barcodes was used. TCRdb itself ran the 5' RACE reads through MiXCR, one entry per CDR3 protein. This repertoire shows approximately 540,000 distinct CDR3 sequences, roughly 13% found once; its top ten account for 6.5% to 7%. Study conclusions and caveats: The authors reported significant enrichment of disease-linked clones in matched ankylosing spondylitis synovial fluid. Past research had described some motif variants in reactive arthritis synovial fluid and blood. A motif of eight highly homologous TCR beta variants was seen as apparently characteristic of ankylosing spondylitis blood. CD8+ by phenotype, disease-linked clones were relatively rare in peripheral blood.

On this clonotype itself: What it binds is not known.

The sample consisted of blood, either unsorted or a sorted T cell fraction (not recorded which). The sequence derives from a male donor with ankylosing spondylitis.

For the CDR3, the DNA is TGTGCCAGCAGCCAGACCGGGACAGGGTCTTTCGGCCAAGAGACCCAGTACTTC. Its translation: CASSQTGTGSFGQETQYF. This chain joins TRBV11-1 and TRBJ2-5, with 9 bases that match TRBD1. Germline V gene sequence: CDR1 SGHAT, CDR2 FQDESV (reference sequence). The CDR3 spans 18 residues. With V trimmed by 5 bases and J by 1 base, 14 bases remained unmatched.